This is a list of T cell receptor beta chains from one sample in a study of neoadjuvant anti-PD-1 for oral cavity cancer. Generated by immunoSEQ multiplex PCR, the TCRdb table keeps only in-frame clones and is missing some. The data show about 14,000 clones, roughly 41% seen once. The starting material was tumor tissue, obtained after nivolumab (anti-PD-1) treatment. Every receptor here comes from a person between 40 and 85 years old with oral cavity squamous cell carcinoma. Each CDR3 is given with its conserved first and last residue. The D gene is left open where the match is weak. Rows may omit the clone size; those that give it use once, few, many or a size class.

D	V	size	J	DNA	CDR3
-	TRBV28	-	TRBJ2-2	TGTGCCAGCAGTTTAGGGCCAGCACCGAACACCGGGGAGCTGTTTTTT	CASSLGPAPNTGELFF
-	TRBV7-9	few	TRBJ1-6	TGTGCCAGCAGCTTTACGTTAGATTCACCCCTCCACTTT	CASSFTLDSPLHF
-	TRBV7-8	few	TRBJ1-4	TGTGCCAGCAGCTCAAGGAGTAGGACAGTGGGGGAAAAACTGTTTTTT	CASSSRSRTVGEKLFF
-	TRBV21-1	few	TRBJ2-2	TGTGCCAGCAGCAACACAGGGGGCAAGAACACCGGGGAGCTGTTTTTT	CASSNTGGKNTGELFF
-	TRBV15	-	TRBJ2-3	TGTGCCACCAGCAGGGAGTCGACGGGTAGTACAGATACGCAGTATTTT	CATSRESTGSTDTQYF
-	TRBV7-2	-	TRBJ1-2	TGTGCCAGCACCGCTTGGATACGGGCCTACTATGGCTACACCTTC	CASTAWIRAYYGYTF
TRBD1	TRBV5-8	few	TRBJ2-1	TGTGCCAGCAGGGACAGGGGTTCCTACAATGAGCAGTTCTTC	CASRDRGSYNEQFF
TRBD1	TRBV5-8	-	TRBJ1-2	TGTGCCAGCAGCCCGCGGACAGGGGGCTACTATGGCTACACCTTC	CASSPRTGGYYGYTF
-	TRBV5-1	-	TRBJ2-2	TGCGCCAGCAGCTTGGAAGGACGGAAGGGCACCGGGGAGCTGTTTTTT	CASSLEGRKGTGELFF
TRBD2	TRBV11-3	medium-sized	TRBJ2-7	TGTGCCAGCAGCCCCGGGGGGGTACGGTACGAGCAGTACTTC	CASSPGGVRYEQYF
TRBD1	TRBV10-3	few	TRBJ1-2	TGTGCCATCAGTGAGCCCGACAGGGGGCGAGGTGGCTACACCTTC	CAISEPDRGRGGYTF
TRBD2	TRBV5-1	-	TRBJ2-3	TGCGCCAGCAGCTTGGGACTAGCGGGGGCAGATACGCAGTATTTT	CASSLGLAGADTQYF
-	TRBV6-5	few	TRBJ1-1	TGTGCCAGCACCCCCCGAACAGGGCGCACTGAAGCTTTCTTT	CASTPRTGRTEAFF
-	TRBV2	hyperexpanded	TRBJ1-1	TGTGCCAGCAGTGAATTCTCAGAGAACACTGAAGCTTTCTTT	CASSEFSENTEAFF